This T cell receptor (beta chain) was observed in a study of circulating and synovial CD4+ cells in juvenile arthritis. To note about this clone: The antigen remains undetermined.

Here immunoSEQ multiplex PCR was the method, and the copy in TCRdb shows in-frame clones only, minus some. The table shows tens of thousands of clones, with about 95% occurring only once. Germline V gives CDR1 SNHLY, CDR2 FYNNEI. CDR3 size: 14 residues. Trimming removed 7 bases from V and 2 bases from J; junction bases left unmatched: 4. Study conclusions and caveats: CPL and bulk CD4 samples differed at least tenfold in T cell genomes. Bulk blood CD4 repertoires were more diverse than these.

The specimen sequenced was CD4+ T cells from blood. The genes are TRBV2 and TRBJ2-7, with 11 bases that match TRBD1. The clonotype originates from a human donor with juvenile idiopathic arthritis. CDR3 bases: TGTGCCAGCAAGTGGGGACAGGGGGCCTACGAGCAGTACTTC. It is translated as CASKWGQGAYEQYF.